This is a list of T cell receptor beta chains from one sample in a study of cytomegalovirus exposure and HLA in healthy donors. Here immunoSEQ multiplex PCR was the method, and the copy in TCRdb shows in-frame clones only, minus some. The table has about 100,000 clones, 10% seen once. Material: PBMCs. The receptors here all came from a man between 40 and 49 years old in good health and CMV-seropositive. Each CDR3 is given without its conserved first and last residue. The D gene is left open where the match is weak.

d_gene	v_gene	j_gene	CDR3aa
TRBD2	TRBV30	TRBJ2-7	AWTWGLAGIEQY
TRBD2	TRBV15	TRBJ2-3	ATSRHRTSGSDTQY
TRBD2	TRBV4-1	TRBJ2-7	ASSQVLAAYEQY
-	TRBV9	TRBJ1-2	ASSVEAGHYYGYT
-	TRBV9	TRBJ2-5	ASSVGGIRGRETQY
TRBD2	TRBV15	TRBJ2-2	ATSTPGLADYTGELF
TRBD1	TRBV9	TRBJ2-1	ASSALTGINEQF
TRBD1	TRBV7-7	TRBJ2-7	ASSLGEGAYEQY
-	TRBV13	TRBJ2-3	ASSLAGLGTDTQY
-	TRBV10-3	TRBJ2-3	AISERTDTQY